The 20 T cell receptor beta chains reported below all come from one sample, sequenced in a study of shared clonotypes between healthy human individuals. Sequenced by immunoSEQ multiplex PCR; TCRdb stores in-frame clones only, minus some. Seen here are more than 1,200,000 clones, approximately 98.5% observed once, and the top ten hold about 0.35%. The sequencing input was naive CD4+ T cells sorted from blood. Documented subset: CD45RA+ positively selected. The source of these receptors is a man aged 30 to 39 in good health.

About this clone itself: The same CDR3 is also encoded by other DNA sequences in this sample. The chain employs TRBV9 and TRBJ2-2; tentatively, D is TRBD1 (5 bases). V was shortened by 0 bases and J by 1 base, with 7 bases between the two germline ends. The CDR3 totals 15 residues. Germline V lookup: CDR1 SGDLS, CDR2 YYNGEE. CDR3 loop: CASSVAGQNTGELFF. The DNA of the CDR3 is TGTGCCAGCAGCGTAGCTGGACAGAACACCGGGGAGCTGTTTTTT. The full variable domain, with the rest looked up from reference TRBV9 and TRBJ2-2, is DSGVTQTPKHLITATGQRVTLRCSPRSGDLSVYWYQQSLDQGLQFLIQYYNGEERAKGNILERFSAQQFPDLHSELNLSSLELGDSALYFCASSVAGQNTGELFFGEGSRLTVL.

In DNA form, the CDR3 reads TGTGCCAGCAGCTTAGAGGGACAGGGCGGGGAGACCCAGTACTTC. It yields the protein CASSLEGQGGETQYF. J is TRBJ2-5 and V is TRBV7-9; 9 bases are a match to TRBD1. There are 15 residues in the CDR3. V shed 1 base, J shed 5 bases, and the junction held 5 bases outside the gene matches. Looked up from germline, CDR1 is SEHNR and CDR2 is FQNEAQ (reference sequence).

The chain uses TRBV7-8 and TRBJ1-2; no firm D call. From germline, CDR1 is SGHVS and CDR2 FQNEAQ. V shed 1 base and J shed 1 base, with 7 bases lying between them. This CDR3 region has 14 residues. The CDR3 sequence: CASSLGHLNYGYTF. As DNA, the CDR3 is TGTGCCAGCAGCTTAGGCCACCTTAACTATGGCTACACCTTC.

The sample holds one count of this clone. The chain couples TRBV28 to TRBJ1-2, with 7 positions matching TRBD1. Germline assignment: CDR1 MDHEN and CDR2 SYDVKM. V shed 6 bases and J 2 bases; nucleotides not matched to a gene: 3. The length of the CDR3 is 13 residues. The CDR3 DNA sequence: TGTGCCAGCAGCCAGGGACAGAACTATGGCTACACCTTC. Residues: CASSQGQNYGYTF.

The chain couples TRBV5-4 to TRBJ2-2, with a tentative D call TRBD2 (6 bases). This CDR3 has 16 residues. Germline V gene sequence: CDR1 SGHNT, CDR2 YYREEE (reference sequence). Trimming pared 1 base from V and 4 bases from J, leaving 14 bases between. In DNA, the CDR3 is TGTGCCAGCAGCTTGTTTCTGGGGAGGAGCACCGGGGAGCTGTTTTTT. It yields the protein CASSLFLGRSTGELFF.

DNA for the CDR3: TGTGCCAGCAGCTTGCCCTTTGGGACAGGGGTCTATGGCTACACCTTC. This gives the protein CASSLPFGTGVYGYTF. The rearrangement uses TRBV5-6 and TRBJ1-2, with TRBD1 matching 10 bases. V was clipped by 1 base and J by 4 bases; unmatched bases: 7. Germline CDR1 and CDR2: SGHDT and YYEEEE. This CDR3 region has 16 residues.

The chain combines TRBV5-4 with TRBJ2-3; no reliable D call. CDR1 is SGHNT and CDR2 is YYREEE in the germline V gene (reference sequence). This CDR3 has 13 amino acids. V was trimmed by 0 bases and J by 6 bases, leaving 8 bases between them. CDR3 in amino acids: CASSLAASDTQYF. CDR3 nucleotide sequence: TGTGCCAGCAGCTTGGCCGCCTCCGATACGCAGTATTTT.

The V and J genes are TRBV28 and TRBJ1-4; no definite D call. V lost 6 bases and J lost 0, with 11 bases in between. CDR3 length: 15 residues. CDR1 and CDR2 (germline): MDHEN, SYDVKM. CDR3 DNA: TGTGCCAGCAGCTTCACCGGGGCAACTAATGAAAAACTGTTTTTT. Translated, it gives CASSFTGATNEKLFF.

The rearrangement uses TRBV5-1 and TRBJ2-3, with a possible D match to TRBD1 (6 bases). Germline values: CDR1 SGHRS, CDR2 YFSETQ. V lost 4 bases and J lost 0, with 18 bases in between. The CDR3 extends over 17 amino acids. The CDR3 spells CASSESDRTFSTDTQYF. CDR3 nucleotides: TGCGCCAGCAGCGAATCGGACAGAACCTTTAGCACAGATACGCAGTATTTT.

This chain connects TRBV2 to TRBJ2-1, with TRBD2 matching 8 bases. Unmatched junction bases numbered 11, after V lost 6 bases and J lost 4 bases. There are 16 residues in the CDR3. From germline, CDR1 is SNHLY and CDR2 FYNNEI. DNA of the CDR3: TGTGCCAGCAGCCCGAATCTAGCGGGTCGGTACAATGAGCAGTTCTTC. Translation gives CASSPNLAGRYNEQFF.

CDR3 loop: CASSLGGIGNQPQHF. The DNA for the CDR3 is TGTGCCAGCAGCTTAGGAGGGATTGGCAATCAGCCCCAGCATTTT. The chain links TRBV11-2 to TRBJ1-5; no reliable D call. Trimming shortened V by 1 base and J by 2 bases, and 9 bases separated the two germline ends. Per germline, CDR1 SGHAT and CDR2 FQNNGV. This CDR3 has 15 residues.

With regard to this clone: Sequence at one end of the junction differs from germline and may be a read error. CDR3 loop: CVSTLLASNEQFF. The CDR3 region has the DNA TGTGTCAGCACCCTACTAGCTTCAAATGAGCAGTTCTTC. The chain links TRBV27 to TRBJ2-1; D may be TRBD2 (6 bases). The CDR3 extends over 13 amino acids. Germline V gene lookup returns CDR1 MNHEY and CDR2 SMNVEV (reference sequence).

This chain uses TRBV19 with TRBJ1-2; no firm D call. This CDR3 has 15 residues. From germline, CDR1 is LNHDA and CDR2 SQIVND (reference sequence). V shed 7 bases and J shed 2 bases, with 17 bases lying between them. The CDR3 DNA reads TGTGCCAGTACCATGGCGGGGAAAGGGAACTATGGCTACACCTTC. This codes for CASTMAGKGNYGYTF.

The chain recombines TRBV28 with TRBJ2-7; D is undetermined. Trimming stripped 5 bases from V and 4 bases from J, with 6 bases between. The germline CDR1 and CDR2 sequences are MDHEN and SYDVKM. CDR3 length equals 11 residues. The CDR3 DNA follows: TGTGCCAGCAGTAAAAGATACGAGCAGTACTTC. Its translation is CASSKRYEQYF.

This clone was seen just once. The V and J genes are TRBV16 and TRBJ2-3, with D hard to call. Trimming took 2 bases from V and 1 from J, leaving 7 bases between them. The CDR3 totals 14 residues. Germline V CDR1 and CDR2: KGHSY, FQNENV. Here the CDR3 reads CASSQLSGTDTQYF. In DNA, the CDR3 is TGTGCCAGCAGCCAACTCAGCGGCACAGATACGCAGTATTTT.

On this clone itself: Additional DNA sequences in this sample encode the identical CDR3. This chain links TRBV9 with TRBJ2-7, with D possibly being TRBD1 (5 bases). The CDR3 has 15 amino acids. Germline CDR1 reads SGDLS; CDR2 reads YYNGEE. The V end lost 0 bases, the J end lost 4 bases, and 14 bases lay between the germline ends. The DNA for the CDR3 is TGTGCCAGCAGCGTAGCTTCAACAGGAACTTACGAGCAGTACTTC. Amino acids: CASSVASTGTYEQYF.

The chain combines TRBV5-1 with TRBJ2-1; the D is unclear. The CDR3 loop spans 15 amino acids. The germline V gene has CDR1 SGHRS and CDR2 YFSETQ. The V gene lost 4 bases and the J gene lost 1 base, with 12 bases spanning the gap. CDR3 coding DNA: TGCGCCAGCAGCCCCACGGGTCGATCCTACAATGAGCAGTTCTTC. The encoded protein is CASSPTGRSYNEQFF.

The rearrangement joins TRBV27 to TRBJ1-5; the D is unclear. The germline V gene has CDR1 MNHEY and CDR2 SMNVEV (reference sequence). Trimming cost V 4 bases and J 4 bases, with 5 bases left between them. The CDR3 loop spans 12 amino acids. The CDR3 is CASSSKNQPQHF. Here the CDR3 DNA reads TGTGCCAGCAGTTCCAAAAATCAGCCCCAGCATTTT.

The chain combines TRBV7-2 with TRBJ2-2; a weak D match, TRBD1 (6 bases). V was cut by 3 bases and J by 12 bases, with 8 bases left in between. CDR1 and CDR2 from the germline V gene are SGHTA and FQGNSA. This CDR3 comprises 11 residues. The chain's CDR3 is CASSFTGKLFF. CDR3 nucleotides: TGTGCCAGCAGCTTTACAGGGAAGCTGTTTTTT.

The CDR3 nucleotides read TGTGCTTATAGAGCGGGGTTTAATGAAAAACTGTTTTTT. Its translation is CAYRAGFNEKLFF. The chain has TRBV5-4 and TRBJ1-4; D is unclear. There are 13 residues in the CDR3. Germline CDR1 and CDR2: SGHNT and YYREEE (reference sequence).